This T cell receptor (beta chain) was identified during a study of blood T cell repertoires in COVID-19. The overall study: Spain, Italy and the United States supplied samples that represented acute and convalescent COVID-19.

Profiling relied on immunoSEQ multiplex PCR, and the TCRdb table lists in-frame clones only, not all of them. In the table there are roughly 54,000 clones, more than 90% of which are singletons. Germline-derived CDR1 and CDR2 are LGHDT and YNNKEL (reference sequence). The CDR3 length is 14 residues. After removal of 3 bases from V and 1 base from J, the junction contained 2 bases not matched to a gene. Sequenced sample: peripheral blood. This clonotype was obtained from a man over 45 with acute or convalescent COVID-19. V and J are TRBV3-1 (or the pseudogene TRBV3-2) and TRBJ2-5, with 7 bases matching TRBD2. The CDR3 DNA is TGTGCCAGCAGCCAGGCTAGCGGCCAAGAGACCCAGTACTTC. Its protein product is CASSQASGQETQYF.